One sample yielded the 25 T cell receptor beta chains listed below, sequenced in a study of blood T cell repertoires in COVID-19. The table came from immunoSEQ multiplex PCR; TCRdb's copy has only in-frame clones and leaves some out. Among tens of thousands of clones, about 79% were seen once, and the ten largest hold about 3.8%. Sequenced: peripheral blood. All receptors come from a woman aged 60-75 years with acute or convalescent COVID-19.

This sequence joins TRBV30 and TRBJ2-2; a possible D gene is TRBD2 (6 bases). Germline CDR1 and CDR2: GTSNPN and SVGIG (reference sequence). This CDR3 is 15 amino acids long. Deletions cut 3 bases from V and 0 bases from J, with 11 bases between. CDR3 DNA sequence: TGTGCCTGGAGCCGGGGAGGAACGAACACCGGGGAGCTGTTTTTT. It is translated as CAWSRGGTNTGELFF.

This chain uses TRBV24-1 with TRBJ2-3; 9 bases match TRBD1. The CDR3 has 16 amino acids. Germline V CDR1 and CDR2: KGHDR, SFDVKD. J gave up 0 bases and V 4 bases, and 4 bases lay outside the gene matches. The CDR3 nucleotides are TGTGCCACCAGTGAAAGGGACAGGGAGAGCACAGATACGCAGTATTTT. Translated, it gives CATSERDRESTDTQYF.

The chain links TRBV5-1 to TRBJ1-6; D might be TRBD1 (5 bases). V was shortened by 1 base and J by 5 bases, with 16 bases between the two germline ends. Germline loops: CDR1 SGHRS, CDR2 YFSETQ. The CDR3 is 17 amino acids. This CDR3 is CASSLTGQGFNNSPLHF. The CDR3, as DNA: TGCGCCAGCAGCTTGACCGGTCAGGGATTCAATAATTCACCCCTCCACTTT.

The genes are TRBV14 and TRBJ1-1; the D is unclear. The CDR3 contains 15 residues. With 4 bases removed from V and 10 bases from J, the gap between germline ends came to 22 bases. Germline V lookup: CDR1 SGHDN, CDR2 FVKESK. The CDR3 nucleotides read TGTGCCAGCAGCCCGGACCCCCACAGTACGCGGGGAGCTTTCTTT. Amino acids: CASSPDPHSTRGAFF.

The J gene is TRBJ2-4, the V gene TRBV4-1, with 13 bases matching TRBD2. Germline CDR1 MGHRA, CDR2 YSYEKL. The CDR3 consists of 18 residues. V dropped 2 bases and J dropped 1; count of bases not matched to a gene: 5. CDR3 amino acids: CASSQMGLAGRAKNIQYF. The CDR3 coding sequence is TGCGCCAGCAGCCAAATGGGACTAGCGGGAAGGGCCAAAAACATTCAGTACTTC.

This chain uses TRBV2 with TRBJ1-1; a possible D gene is TRBD1 (5 bases). This CDR3 is built from 12 residues. V was trimmed by 5 bases and J by 13 bases, leaving 17 bases between them. Per the germline V gene, CDR1 is SNHLY and CDR2 is FYNNEI. The CDR3 sequence: CASSPDSGDLFF. As DNA, the CDR3 is TGTGCCAGCAGTCCCGACAGCGGGGACCTTTTCTTT.

This clone was seen a single time. This sequence joins TRBV5-4 and TRBJ1-2; weak D call: TRBD1 (5 bases). Germline V gives CDR1 SGHNT, CDR2 YYREEE (reference sequence). V was clipped by 0 bases and J by 5 bases, with 14 bases between them. The CDR3 length is 15 residues. CDR3 DNA sequence: TGTGCCAGCAGCTTGGACAGTGGGGCTTCTTATGGCTACACCTTC. This sequence encodes CASSLDSGASYGYTF.

This clone was observed a few times. CDR3 nucleotides: TGCGCCAGCAGCTGGGGGACTAGCGGGAGACGGTACCAAGAGACCCAGTACTTC. This sequence encodes CASSWGTSGRRYQETQYF. This chain connects TRBV5-1 to TRBJ2-5, with 14 nucleotides matching TRBD2. Germline lookup yields CDR1 SGHRS and CDR2 YFSETQ. CDR3 size: 18 residues. Unmatched junction bases numbered 7, after V lost 3 bases and J lost 0 bases.

V gene TRBV7-2 combines with J gene TRBJ1-5; weak D call: TRBD1 (6 bases). Germline loops: CDR1 SGHTA, CDR2 FQGNSA. With 2 bases removed from V and 2 bases from J, the gap between germline ends came to 10 bases. CDR3 length equals 15 residues. The CDR3 DNA reads TGTGCCAGCAGCTTACAAGGGGGAGGCAATCAGCCCCAGCATTTT. Amino acids: CASSLQGGGNQPQHF.

The chain recombines TRBV14 with TRBJ1-2; D is ambiguous. Germline loops: CDR1 SGHDN, CDR2 FVKESK. The CDR3 has 15 amino acids. Trimming pared 3 bases from V and 3 bases from J, leaving 14 bases between. CDR3 sequence: CASSQQDSYDYGYTF. In DNA form, the CDR3 reads TGTGCCAGCAGCCAGCAGGACTCCTATGACTATGGCTACACCTTC.

This clone came up a few times. Other DNA variants within this sample encode the same CDR3. The chain is built from TRBV3-1 (or the pseudogene TRBV3-2) and TRBJ2-5; no clear D gene. Deletions cut 0 bases from V and 4 bases from J, with 6 bases between. There are 13 residues in the CDR3. The V gene's germline CDR1 is LGHDT and CDR2 YNNKEL (reference sequence). CDR3 sequence reads: CASSQDPRETQYF. CDR3 coding DNA: TGTGCCAGCAGCCAAGATCCGCGAGAGACCCAGTACTTC.

The rearrangement links TRBV6-5 to TRBJ2-3; D gene ambiguous. The CDR3 consists of 11 residues. V was trimmed by 4 bases and J by 3 bases, leaving 2 bases between them. CDR1 is MNHEY and CDR2 is SVGAGI in the germline V gene. CDR3 sequence: CASSSTDTQYF. CDR3 sequence (DNA): TGTGCCAGCAGTTCTACAGATACGCAGTATTTT.

Of note for this clone: At one end the junction does not follow the germline gene, possibly because of a read error. The V call is TRBV3-1 (or the pseudogene TRBV3-2), the J call TRBJ2-5, with 16 bases matching TRBD2. The V gene's germline CDR1 is LGHDT and CDR2 YNNKEL (reference sequence). The CDR3 spans 14 residues. The DNA of the CDR3 is TGTGCCAGCCACCGGGGACTAGCGGGGGGGCCAGTAGACTTC. Its translation is CASHRGLAGGPVDF.

The rearrangement joins TRBV11-2 to TRBJ1-6; 7 bases map to TRBD1. The CDR3 runs to 15 residues. Germline V gene sequence: CDR1 SGHAT, CDR2 FQNNGV. With V trimmed by 5 bases and J by 6 bases, 7 bases remained unmatched. As DNA, the CDR3 is TGTGCCAGCAGCCTAGGGGGCTTTAGTAATTCACCCCTCCACTTT. This gives the protein CASSLGGFSNSPLHF.

The chain employs TRBV27 and TRBJ2-2, with D possibly being TRBD2 (6 bases). The CDR3 loop spans 16 amino acids. The germline gives CDR1 MNHEY, CDR2 SMNVEV (reference sequence). Trimming removed 2 bases at V and 1 base at J, with 11 bases between. The CDR3 bases are TGTGCCAGCAGTTTACGGCTAGCGAGGAACACCGGGGAGCTGTTTTTT. This encodes CASSLRLARNTGELFF.

The J gene is TRBJ1-1, the V gene TRBV7-3; no definite D call. The germline CDR1 and CDR2 sequences are SGHTA and FQGTGA. The CDR3 runs to 18 residues. The V gene lost 5 bases and the J gene lost 4 bases, with 26 bases spanning the gap. The CDR3 DNA sequence: TGTGCCAGCAGCCCGAATGCATTGATTGGCAGCGCGGGCACTGAAGCTTTCTTT. It specifies CASSPNALIGSAGTEAFF.

The sample holds one count of this clone. CDR3 in amino acids: CASSTQVKSTDTQYF. CDR3 nucleotide sequence: TGTGCCAGTAGTACCCAGGTGAAGAGCACAGATACGCAGTATTTT. The gene calls are TRBV19 and TRBJ2-3, with D uncertain. The V end lost 4 bases, the J end lost 0 bases, and 11 bases lay between the germline ends. This CDR3 region has 15 residues. Germline V gene lookup returns CDR1 LNHDA and CDR2 SQIVND (reference sequence).

This sequence joins TRBV30 and TRBJ1-1; 7 bases line up with TRBD1. There are 15 residues in the CDR3. V lost 1 base to trimming and J lost 1 base; unmatched junction nucleotides: 6. Germline CDR1 reads GTSNPN; CDR2 reads SVGIG (reference sequence). The CDR3 loop is CAWSGKGAANTEAFF. The DNA for the CDR3 is TGTGCCTGGAGTGGTAAGGGGGCCGCGAACACTGAAGCTTTCTTT.

V and J are TRBV3-1 (or the pseudogene TRBV3-2) and TRBJ2-3; maybe TRBD1 (5 bases). The V end lost 0 bases, the J end lost 5 bases, and 12 bases lay between the germline ends. The CDR3 sequence is 15 residues long. Germline lookup yields CDR1 LGHDT and CDR2 YNNKEL (reference sequence). CDR3 in DNA: TGTGCCAGCAGCCAAGAAGTCAGGGCTGGAGATACGCAGTATTTT. It encodes CASSQEVRAGDTQYF.

The rearrangement links TRBV19 to TRBJ1-2; possibly TRBD1 for D (5 bases). V shed 5 bases and J shed 3 bases, with 13 bases lying between them. Germline loops: CDR1 LNHDA, CDR2 SQIVND (reference sequence). The CDR3 totals 14 residues. The CDR3 loop is CASSAAGSHYGYTF. DNA of the CDR3: TGTGCCAGTAGTGCGGCAGGGTCTCACTATGGCTACACCTTC.

The chain recombines TRBV6-6 with TRBJ1-4; D may be TRBD1 (6 bases). The CDR3 loop spans 15 amino acids. The germline V gene encodes CDR1 MNHNY and CDR2 SVGAGI (reference sequence). Trimming took 6 bases from V and 6 from J, leaving 17 bases between them. The CDR3 reads CASRDTGSVDEKLFF. CDR3 in DNA: TGTGCCAGCAGGGATACAGGGAGTGTCGATGAAAAACTGTTTTTT.

The V and J genes are TRBV9 and TRBJ1-5, with a possible D match to TRBD1 (6 bases). The V gene lost 0 bases and the J gene lost 1 base, with 23 bases spanning the gap. Germline V gene sequence: CDR1 SGDLS, CDR2 YYNGEE. The CDR3 is made up of 20 amino acids. CDR3 nucleotides: TGTGCCAGCAGCGTAGCTATCTACAGGGCAATAAGAGGGAGCAATCAGCCCCAGCATTTT. Translation gives CASSVAIYRAIRGSNQPQHF. The full variable domain, its missing parts supplied by reference TRBV9 and TRBJ1-5, is DSGVTQTPKHLITATGQRVTLRCSPRSGDLSVYWYQQSLDQGLQFLIQYYNGEERAKGNILERFSAQQFPDLHSELNLSSLELGDSALYFCASSVAIYRAIRGSNQPQHFGDGTRLSIL.

The chain joins TRBV28 to TRBJ2-4; a possible D gene is TRBD1 (6 bases). The CDR3 spans 12 residues. Germline CDR1 and CDR2: MDHEN and SYDVKM. V was trimmed by 6 bases and J by 14 bases, leaving 17 bases between them. The CDR3 here is CASSVRRTAEYF. CDR3 sequence (DNA): TGTGCCAGCAGCGTCCGACGGACAGCGGAGTACTTC.

The chain combines TRBV10-1 with TRBJ1-1; no clear D gene. V lost 6 bases and J lost 4, with 21 bases in between. This CDR3 is 16 amino acids long. Germline CDR1 WNHNN, CDR2 SYGVQD (reference sequence). The DNA of the CDR3 is TGCGCCAGCAGCGCTGGCATAAGAGCTGGCGGCACTGAAGCTTTCTTT. Protein product: CASSAGIRAGGTEAFF.

This sequence joins TRBV19 and TRBJ1-5; TRBD1 is a possible D gene (5 bases). Germline V gene sequence: CDR1 LNHDA, CDR2 SQIVND (reference sequence). Trimming pared 3 bases from V and 2 bases from J, leaving 14 bases between. The CDR3 is 16 residues long. The CDR3 DNA reads TGTGCCAGTAGTATCGCCGGACAACGGGGCAATCAGCCCCAGCATTTT. The encoded protein is CASSIAGQRGNQPQHF.